This T cell receptor beta chain was sequenced in a study of T cell repertoires in cytomegalovirus infection. Study context: HLA-B-restricted CMV epitopes that are well studied, plus recently identified HLA-C-restricted ones, were used by the study. Shared public TCR beta signatures pointed to both CMV infection and a matching HLA type. Broader study findings: CMV-specific TCR beta clonotypes restricted by HLA-C were the ones dominating the ex vivo response. Cumulative frequency of public TCR beta families picked out carriers of CMV plus the relevant HLA.

This clonotype was counted ten times or more. Its antigen is not identified. Using its own MiXCR run on the reads, TCRdb lists one record per CDR3 protein. The sample shows approximately 1,000,000 distinct CDR3 sequences, roughly 30% of them seen only once. The CDR3 is 14 residues long. In germline, CDR1 is SGHTA, CDR2 FQGTGA. J was trimmed by 2 bases and V by 5 bases; bases with no gene match: 3. The V gene is TRBV7-3, the J gene TRBJ2-3; TRBD2 matches at 8 bases. The sequenced sample was cultured CD8+ T cells from PBMCs, obtained from culture after CMV antigen stimulation. The sequence derives from a human donor in good health (CMV status not recorded). Some clones in this sample may be carry-over from other donors' samples. The CDR3 reads CASSVAGPTDTQYF. CDR3 bases: TGTGCCAGCAGCGTAGCGGGACCCACAGATACGCAGTATTTT.